Described below is a single TCR beta chain sequence and its context. The antigen is undetermined. Time point denoted: week 23, last vaccination. Vaccination comprised doses that each held 300 ug of mutant IDH1 20-mer peptide, plus topical imiquimod. Profiled with immunoSEQ multiplex PCR; TCRdb holds only in-frame clones, not every one. Found here are 50,000 to 70,000 clones, roughly 81% of them singletons; the top ten hold about 8.1%. This sample was taken from a study of a mutant IDH1 vaccine in newly diagnosed glioma. Per the germline V gene, CDR1 is SGHKS and CDR2 is YYEKEE (reference sequence). The CDR3 is made up of 14 amino acids. Trimming cost V 2 bases and J 0 bases, with 6 bases left between them.

The source material was PBMCs, sampled from a glioma patient whose treatment included an IDH1 peptide vaccine. The chain carries TRBV5-5 and TRBJ2-1, with D unresolved. The sequence was collected from a woman in her thirties or forties with glioma. Some clones in this sample may be carry-over from other donors' samples. CDR3 sequence: CASSLSSSYNEQFF. CDR3 sequence (DNA): TGTGCCAGCAGCTTATCGAGCTCCTACAATGAGCAGTTCTTC. Based on the CDR3 plus reference TRBV5-5 and TRBJ2-1, the full variable domain is DAGVTQSPTHLIKTRGQQVTLRCSPISGHKSVSWYQQVLGQGPQFIFQYYEKEERGRGNFPDRFSARQFPNYSSELNVNALLLGDSALYLCASSLSSSYNEQFFGPGTRLTVL.